The rows below give T cell receptor beta chains drawn from one sample of a study of T cell responses to AZD1222 COVID-19 vaccine. The data were produced by immunoSEQ multiplex PCR, yet TCRdb's version contains in-frame clones alone and is incomplete. The table records around 130,000 clones, 80% to 90% of them present only once. Sequencing used peripheral blood, obtained 28 days after the second AZD1222 dose. All receptors derive from an adult who received the AZD1222 COVID-19 vaccine. Each CDR3 is given with its conserved first and last residue. The D gene is left open where the match is weak.

v_gene: TRBV4-2
d_gene: .
j_gene: TRBJ1-3
CDR3nt: TGTGCCAGCAGCCAAGAGGGGCTTGGAAACACCATATATTTT
CDR3aa: CASSQEGLGNTIYF

v_gene: TRBV6-2/TRBV6-3
d_gene: .
j_gene: TRBJ2-7
CDR3nt: TGTGCCAGCAGTATTTTTGGGAGAGGGTCCTACGAGCAGTACTTC
CDR3aa: CASSIFGRGSYEQYF

v_gene: TRBV30
d_gene: .
j_gene: TRBJ1-1
CDR3nt: TGTGCCTGGATGCAAAAAATGAACACTGAAGCTTTCTTT
CDR3aa: CAWMQKMNTEAFF

v_gene: TRBV9
d_gene: .
j_gene: TRBJ1-4
CDR3nt: TGTGCCAGCAGCGTAGGGGGGGCCGCTGATGAAAAACTGTTTTTT
CDR3aa: CASSVGGAADEKLFF

v_gene: TRBV18
d_gene: .
j_gene: TRBJ2-1
CDR3nt: TGTGCCAGCTCACCGAGACTCAACGATGAGCAGTTCTTC
CDR3aa: CASSPRLNDEQFF

v_gene: TRBV10-3
d_gene: .
j_gene: TRBJ2-1
CDR3nt: TGTGCCATCAGTGGGGCTGACGGGTCGGGGCAGTTCTTC
CDR3aa: CAISGADGSGQFF

v_gene: TRBV7-3
d_gene: .
j_gene: TRBJ1-5
CDR3nt: TGTGCCAGCAGCTTAATTACGGGTCAGCCCCAGCATTTT
CDR3aa: CASSLITGQPQHF

v_gene: TRBV6-5
d_gene: .
j_gene: TRBJ1-5
CDR3nt: TGTGCCAGCAGAACAGGGCCCTATCCCAATCAGCCCCAGCATTTT
CDR3aa: CASRTGPYPNQPQHF

v_gene: TRBV2
d_gene: TRBD2
j_gene: TRBJ2-3
CDR3nt: TGTGCCAGCAGTCGACTTAGCGGGTTTACAGATACGCAGTATTTT
CDR3aa: CASSRLSGFTDTQYF

v_gene: TRBV6-1
d_gene: TRBD1
j_gene: TRBJ2-7
CDR3nt: TGTGCCAGCAGTGACGCTGGGACAGGGACTTCCTACGAGCAGTACTTC
CDR3aa: CASSDAGTGTSYEQYF

v_gene: TRBV5-1
d_gene: .
j_gene: TRBJ2-5
CDR3nt: TGCGCCAGCAGCTTGGTGGGCACCTATTCCCAAGAGACCCAGTACTTC
CDR3aa: CASSLVGTYSQETQYF

v_gene: TRBV6-1
d_gene: TRBD2
j_gene: TRBJ2-7
CDR3nt: TGTGCCAGCAGTGAAGGGTCTCAGCGGGGGAGGGAGCAGTACTTC
CDR3aa: CASSEGSQRGREQYF